Included here is one T cell receptor beta chain sequence, with context. Its antigen is still unknown. The culture ran for around ten days before CD4+ T cells were isolated. Between March and December 2020, the person had a SARS-CoV-2 infection that PCR confirmed. Either the mRNA-1273 or the BNT162b2 vaccine was given to participants as two doses. TCRdb's copy holds only in-frame clones and misses some; the assay was immunoSEQ multiplex PCR. Of 40,000 to 55,000 clones listed, over 65% are singletons. The data were obtained in a study of vaccination effects on CD4 cells after COVID-19. Whole-study results and caveats: In the late period after vaccination, infection- and vaccine-induced clones contracted markedly.

Germline loops: CDR1 SGDLS, CDR2 YYNGEE. The junction had 2 bases not matched to a gene; V was cut back by 0 bases and J by 3 bases. CDR3 length: 15 amino acids. The chain is built from TRBV9 and TRBJ2-5, with 10 nucleotides matching TRBD1. This sequence originates from a human donor who had a prior SARS-CoV-2 infection. This material consisted of CD4+ T cells from PBMCs cultured without peptide, taken after COVID-19 vaccination. CDR3 sequence: CASSVAGTGEETQYF. Here the CDR3 DNA reads TGTGCCAGCAGCGTAGCTGGGACAGGGGAAGAGACCCAGTACTTC.